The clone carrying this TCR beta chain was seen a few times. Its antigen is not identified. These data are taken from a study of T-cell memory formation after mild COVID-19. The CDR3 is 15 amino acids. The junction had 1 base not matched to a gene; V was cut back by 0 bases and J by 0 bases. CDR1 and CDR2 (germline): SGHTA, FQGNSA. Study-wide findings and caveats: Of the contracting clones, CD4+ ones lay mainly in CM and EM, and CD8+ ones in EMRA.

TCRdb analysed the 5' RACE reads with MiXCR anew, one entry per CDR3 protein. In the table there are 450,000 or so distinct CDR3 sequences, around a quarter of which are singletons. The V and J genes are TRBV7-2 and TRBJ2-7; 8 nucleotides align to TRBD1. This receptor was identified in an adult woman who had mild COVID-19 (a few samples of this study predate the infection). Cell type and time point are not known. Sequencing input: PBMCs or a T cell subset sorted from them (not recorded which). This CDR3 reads CASSLAQGASYEQYF. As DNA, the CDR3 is TGTGCCAGCAGCTTAGCGCAGGGGGCCTCCTACGAGCAGTACTTC.